This TCR beta chain originates from a study of blood T cell repertoires in COVID-19. Whole-study context: Acute and convalescent COVID-19 samples came from the United States, Italy and Spain. The analysed material was cDNA or gDNA that came from T cells, B-cell-depleted T cells, or PBMCs.

In the original workflow: Amplification from reference gene primers served as the basis for estimated nucleated cell counts. Using immunoSEQ multiplex PCR, the repertoire was profiled, and TCRdb retains in-frame clones only, with some absent. From that table come the V and J calls and clone size; the DNA was used to work out D and trimming. The table includes hundreds of thousands of clones, around 89% detected once. The CDR3 totals 13 residues. In germline, CDR1 is KGHDR, CDR2 SFDVKD. V lost 1 base, J lost 10 bases, and 3 bases stayed unmatched. The rearrangement links TRBV24-1 to TRBJ2-7, with 10 bases that match TRBD1. Sequencing was carried out using peripheral blood. This receptor was identified in a woman aged 25 to 39 with acute or convalescent COVID-19. DNA for the CDR3: TGTGCCACCAGTGATTTCGGGGACAGGGGTCAGTACTTC. This codes for CATSDFGDRGQYF.